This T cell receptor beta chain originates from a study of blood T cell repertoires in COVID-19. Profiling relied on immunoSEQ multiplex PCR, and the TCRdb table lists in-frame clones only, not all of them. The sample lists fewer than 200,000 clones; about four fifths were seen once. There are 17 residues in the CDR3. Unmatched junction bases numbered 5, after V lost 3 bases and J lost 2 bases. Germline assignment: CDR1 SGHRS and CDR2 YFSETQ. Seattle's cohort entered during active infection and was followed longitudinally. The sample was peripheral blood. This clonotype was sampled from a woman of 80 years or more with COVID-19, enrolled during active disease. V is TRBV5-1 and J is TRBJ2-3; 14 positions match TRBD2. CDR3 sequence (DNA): TGCGCCAGCAGCTCGCGACTAGCGGGGGGGAACACAGATACGCAGTATTTT. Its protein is CASSSRLAGGNTDTQYF.